This T cell receptor (beta chain) was retrieved from a study of T cell changes during pregnancy in multiple sclerosis. Using immunoSEQ multiplex PCR, the repertoire was profiled, and TCRdb retains in-frame clones only, with some absent. Among approximately 40,000 clones listed, roughly 96% were seen once. There are 15 residues in the CDR3. Germline lookup yields CDR1 SGHTA and CDR2 FQGTGA. V lost 4 bases and J lost 8, with 18 bases in between. This chain links TRBV7-3 with TRBJ2-1, with D possibly being TRBD2 (6 bases). The receptor comes from a female donor with multiple sclerosis, enrolled in a pregnancy study. The sequencing used peripheral blood, collected in the second trimester of pregnancy. CDR3 coding DNA: TGTGCCAGCAGCTCGGCGGGACCCCCGAGGGATGAGCAGTTCTTC. This translates into CASSSAGPPRDEQFF.